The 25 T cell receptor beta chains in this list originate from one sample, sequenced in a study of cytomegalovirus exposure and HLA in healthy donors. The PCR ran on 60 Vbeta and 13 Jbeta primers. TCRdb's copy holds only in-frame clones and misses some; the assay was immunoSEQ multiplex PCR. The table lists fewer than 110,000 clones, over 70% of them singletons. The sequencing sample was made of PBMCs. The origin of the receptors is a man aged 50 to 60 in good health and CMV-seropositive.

The CDR3 here is CASSTGGLAQGEQYF. The DNA of the CDR3 is TGCGCCAGCAGCACGGGGGGACTAGCGCAAGGCGAGCAGTACTTC. The chain links TRBV5-1 to TRBJ2-7; 10 bases fit TRBD2. Germline CDR1 reads SGHRS; CDR2 reads YFSETQ. The length of the CDR3 is 15 residues. V lost 4 bases to trimming and J lost 6 bases; unmatched junction nucleotides: 10.

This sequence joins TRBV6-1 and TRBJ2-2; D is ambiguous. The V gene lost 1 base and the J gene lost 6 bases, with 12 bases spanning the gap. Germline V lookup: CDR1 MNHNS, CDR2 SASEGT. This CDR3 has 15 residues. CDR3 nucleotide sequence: TGTGCCAGCAGTGAAGTTATTTCGTCCCCCGGGGAGCTGTTTTTT. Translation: CASSEVISSPGELFF.

The CDR3 region has the DNA TGTGCCAGCAGCTTGGGGGCGGTGACAGATTCCTACAATGAGCAGTTCTTC. This sequence encodes CASSLGAVTDSYNEQFF. The V and J genes are TRBV5-8 and TRBJ2-1, with D possibly TRBD1 on 5 matching bases. The length of the CDR3 is 17 residues. The germline V gene has CDR1 SGHTS and CDR2 YDEGEE. The V and J ends lost 0 bases and 1 base respectively, with 14 bases between them. The whole variable domain, remainder taken from reference TRBV5-8 and TRBJ2-1, is EAGVTQSPTHLIKTRGQQATLRCSPISGHTSVYWYQQALGLGLQFLLWYDEGEERNRGNFPPRFSGRQFPNYSSELNVNALELEDSALYLCASSLGAVTDSYNEQFFGPGTRLTVL.

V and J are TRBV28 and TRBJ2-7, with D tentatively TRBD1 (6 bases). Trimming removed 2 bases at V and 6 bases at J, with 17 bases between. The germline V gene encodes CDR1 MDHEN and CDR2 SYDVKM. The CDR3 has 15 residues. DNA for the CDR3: TGTGCCAGCAGTTTAGGGCGGGCAGGGGTGCCCGAGCAGTACTTC. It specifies CASSLGRAGVPEQYF.

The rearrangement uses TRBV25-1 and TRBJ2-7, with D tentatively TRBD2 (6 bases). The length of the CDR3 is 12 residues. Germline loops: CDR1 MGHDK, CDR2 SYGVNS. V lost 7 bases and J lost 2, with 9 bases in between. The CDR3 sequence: CASTGSPYEQYF. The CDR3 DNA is TGTGCCAGCACCGGGAGTCCCTACGAGCAGTACTTC.

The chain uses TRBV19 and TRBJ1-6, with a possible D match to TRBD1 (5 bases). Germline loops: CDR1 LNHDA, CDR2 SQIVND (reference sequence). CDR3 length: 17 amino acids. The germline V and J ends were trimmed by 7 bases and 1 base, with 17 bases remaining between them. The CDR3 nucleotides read TGTGCCAGTACCGACTCCACAGGTTTTTCCTATAATTCACCCCTCCACTTT. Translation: CASTDSTGFSYNSPLHF.

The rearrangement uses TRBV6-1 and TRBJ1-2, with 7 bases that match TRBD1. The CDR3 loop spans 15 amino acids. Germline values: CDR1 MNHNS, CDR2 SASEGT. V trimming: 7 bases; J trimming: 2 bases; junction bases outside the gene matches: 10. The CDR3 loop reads CASILIQTGNYGYTF. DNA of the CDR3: TGTGCCAGCATCCTCATCCAGACAGGGAACTATGGCTACACCTTC.

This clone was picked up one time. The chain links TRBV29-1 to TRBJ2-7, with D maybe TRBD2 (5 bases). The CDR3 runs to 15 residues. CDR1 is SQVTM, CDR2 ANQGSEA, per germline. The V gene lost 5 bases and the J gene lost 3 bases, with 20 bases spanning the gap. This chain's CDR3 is CSVFDSGNSGYEQYF. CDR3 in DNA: TGCAGCGTTTTTGATTCGGGGAACTCCGGCTACGAGCAGTACTTC.

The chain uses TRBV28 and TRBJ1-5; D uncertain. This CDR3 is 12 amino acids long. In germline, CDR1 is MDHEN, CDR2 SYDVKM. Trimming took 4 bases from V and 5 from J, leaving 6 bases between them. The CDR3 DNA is TGTGCCAGCAGTTACGGGTATCAGCCCCAGCATTTT. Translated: CASSYGYQPQHF.

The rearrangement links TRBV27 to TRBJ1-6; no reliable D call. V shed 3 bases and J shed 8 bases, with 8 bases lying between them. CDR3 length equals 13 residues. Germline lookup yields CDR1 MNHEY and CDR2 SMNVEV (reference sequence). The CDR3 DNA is TGTGCCAGCAGTTTCGTTCGGGATTCACCCCTCCACTTT. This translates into CASSFVRDSPLHF.

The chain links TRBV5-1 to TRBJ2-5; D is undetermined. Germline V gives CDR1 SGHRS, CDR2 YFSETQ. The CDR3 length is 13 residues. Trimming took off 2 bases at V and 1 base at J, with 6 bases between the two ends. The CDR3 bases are TGCGCCAGCAGCTTATCAGTCCAAGAGACCCAGTACTTC. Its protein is CASSLSVQETQYF.

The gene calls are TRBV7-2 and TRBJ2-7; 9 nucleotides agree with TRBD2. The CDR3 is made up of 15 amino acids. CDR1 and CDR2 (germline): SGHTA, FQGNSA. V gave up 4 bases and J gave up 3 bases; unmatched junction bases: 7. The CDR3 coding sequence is TGTGCCAGCAGCTCCCCTAGCGGGAAAGGCTACGAGCAGTACTTC. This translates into CASSSPSGKGYEQYF.

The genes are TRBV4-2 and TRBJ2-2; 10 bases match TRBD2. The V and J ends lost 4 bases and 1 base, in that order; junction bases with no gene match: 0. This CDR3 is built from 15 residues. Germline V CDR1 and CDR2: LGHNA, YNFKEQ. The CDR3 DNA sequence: TGTGCCAGCAGCCCTAGCGGGGGGAACACCGGGGAGCTGTTTTTT. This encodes CASSPSGGNTGELFF.

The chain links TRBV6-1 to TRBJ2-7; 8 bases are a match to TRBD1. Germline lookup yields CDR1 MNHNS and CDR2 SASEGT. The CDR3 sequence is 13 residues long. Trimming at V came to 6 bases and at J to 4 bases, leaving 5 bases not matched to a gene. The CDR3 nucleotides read TGTGCCAGCAGCAGGACAGGGCGGTACGAGCAGTACTTC. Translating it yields CASSRTGRYEQYF.

This CDR3 reads CASSPLPGPDTQYF. The DNA of the CDR3 is TGTGCCAGCTCACCGCTCCCTGGGCCAGATACGCAGTATTTT. This rearrangement joins TRBV18 to TRBJ2-3; no clear D. From germline, CDR1 is KGHSH and CDR2 LQKENI. V lost 3 bases to trimming and J lost 4 bases, with 11 bases between them. The CDR3 is 14 residues long.

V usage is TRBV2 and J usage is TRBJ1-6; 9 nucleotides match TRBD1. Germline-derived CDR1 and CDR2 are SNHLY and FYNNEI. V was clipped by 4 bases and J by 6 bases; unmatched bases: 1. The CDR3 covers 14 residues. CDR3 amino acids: CASSADRGNSPLHF. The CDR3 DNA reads TGTGCCAGCAGTGCGGACAGGGGTAATTCACCCCTCCACTTT.

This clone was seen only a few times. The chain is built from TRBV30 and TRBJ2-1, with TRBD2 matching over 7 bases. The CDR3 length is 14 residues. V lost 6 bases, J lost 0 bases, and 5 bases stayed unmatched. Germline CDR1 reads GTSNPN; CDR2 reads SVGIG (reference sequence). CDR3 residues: CACSSGDSYNEQFF. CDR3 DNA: TGTGCCTGTTCCAGCGGGGACTCCTACAATGAGCAGTTCTTC.

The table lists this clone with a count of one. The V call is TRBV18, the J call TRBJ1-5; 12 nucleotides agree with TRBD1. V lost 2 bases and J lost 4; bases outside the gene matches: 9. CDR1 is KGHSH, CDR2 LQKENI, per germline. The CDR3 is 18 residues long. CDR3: CASSPGTGGAVRNQPQHF. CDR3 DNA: TGTGCCAGCTCACCAGGGACAGGGGGCGCGGTTAGGAATCAGCCCCAGCATTTT.

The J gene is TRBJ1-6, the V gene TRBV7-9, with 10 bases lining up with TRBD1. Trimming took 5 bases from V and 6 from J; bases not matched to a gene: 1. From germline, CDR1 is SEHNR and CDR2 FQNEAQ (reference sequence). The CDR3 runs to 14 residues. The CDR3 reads CASSRQGANSPLHF. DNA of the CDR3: TGTGCCAGCAGCCGACAGGGGGCTAATTCACCCCTCCACTTT.

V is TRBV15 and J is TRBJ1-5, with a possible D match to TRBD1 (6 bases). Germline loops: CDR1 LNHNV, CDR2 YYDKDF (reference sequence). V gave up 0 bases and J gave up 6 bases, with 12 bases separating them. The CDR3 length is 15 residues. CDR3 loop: CATSRDRGAVQPQHF. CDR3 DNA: TGTGCCACCAGCAGAGATCGGGGGGCTGTTCAGCCCCAGCATTTT.

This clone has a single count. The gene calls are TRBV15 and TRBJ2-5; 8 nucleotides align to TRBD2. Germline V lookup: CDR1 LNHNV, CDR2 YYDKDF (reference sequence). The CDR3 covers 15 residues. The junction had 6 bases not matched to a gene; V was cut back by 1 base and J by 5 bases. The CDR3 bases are TGTGCCACCAGCAGAGCCGGGGGGGGCTACGAGACCCAGTACTTC. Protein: CATSRAGGGYETQYF. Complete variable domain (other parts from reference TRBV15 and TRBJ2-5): DAMVIQNPRYQVTQFGKPVTLSCSQTLNHNVMYWYQQKSSQAPKLLFHYYDKDFNNEADTPDNFQSRRPNTSFCFLDIRSPGLGDTAMYLCATSRAGGGYETQYFGPGTRLLVL.

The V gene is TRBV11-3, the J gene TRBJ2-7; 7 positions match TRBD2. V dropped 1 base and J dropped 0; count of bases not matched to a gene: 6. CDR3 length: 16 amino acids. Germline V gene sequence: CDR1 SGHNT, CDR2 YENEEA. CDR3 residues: CASSLGSGGSSYEQYF. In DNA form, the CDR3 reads TGTGCCAGCAGCTTAGGATCAGGCGGGAGCTCCTACGAGCAGTACTTC.

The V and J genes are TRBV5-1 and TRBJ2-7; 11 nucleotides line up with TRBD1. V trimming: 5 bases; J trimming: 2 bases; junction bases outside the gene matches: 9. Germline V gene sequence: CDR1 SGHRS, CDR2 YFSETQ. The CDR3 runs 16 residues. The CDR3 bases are TGCGCCAGCAGTTGGGGGACAGGGGGACCAACCTACGAGCAGTACTTC. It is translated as CASSWGTGGPTYEQYF. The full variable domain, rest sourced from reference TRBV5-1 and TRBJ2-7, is KAGVTQTPRYLIKTRGQQVTLSCSPISGHRSVSWYQQTPGQGLQFLFEYFSETQRNKGNFPGRFSGRQFSNSRSEMNVSTLELGDSALYLCASSWGTGGPTYEQYFGPGTRLTVT.

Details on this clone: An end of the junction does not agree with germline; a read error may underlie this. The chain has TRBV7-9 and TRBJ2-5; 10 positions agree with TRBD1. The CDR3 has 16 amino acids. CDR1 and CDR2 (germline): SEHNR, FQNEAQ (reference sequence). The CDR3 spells CSSSHRDRGSQETQYF. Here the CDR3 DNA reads TGTTCCAGCAGCCACCGGGACAGGGGTTCGCAAGAGACCCAGTACTTC.

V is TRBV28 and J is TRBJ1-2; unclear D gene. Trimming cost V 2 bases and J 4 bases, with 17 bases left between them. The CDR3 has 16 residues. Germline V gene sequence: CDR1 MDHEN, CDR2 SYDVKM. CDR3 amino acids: CASSLVPEQSPYGYTF. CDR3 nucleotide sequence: TGTGCCAGCAGTTTAGTACCCGAACAATCCCCCTATGGCTACACCTTC.